These 20 T cell receptor beta chains were sequenced from one sample in a study of blood T cell repertoires in COVID-19 (dated by TCRdb to about 2020). Library construction relied on the immunoSEQ multiplex PCR assay. In its TCRdb copy, this immuneACCESS table keeps in-frame sequences only and misses some clones. Where compared with another copy, unresolved V genes explain less than half of these, and the others have no known cause. The sample yields 25,000 to 30,000 clones; 84% were counted once. Jointly, the top ten make up approximately 42% of the sample. The sample taken for sequencing was peripheral blood. These receptors were obtained from a woman aged 80 or over with acute or convalescent COVID-19.

This clone was detected a few times. The chain links TRBV7-2 to TRBJ1-2; a weak D match, TRBD1 (5 bases). Deletions cut 0 bases from V and 8 bases from J, with 16 bases between. Germline V gene sequence: CDR1 SGHTA, CDR2 FQGNSA. The CDR3 runs to 15 residues. CDR3 loop: CASSLARRQSLGYTF. The CDR3 DNA follows: TGTGCCAGCAGCTTAGCCCGTAGACAGTCGTTAGGCTACACCTTC. Supplemented by reference TRBV7-2 and TRBJ1-2, the full variable domain reads GAGVSQSPSNKVTEKGKDVELRCDPISGHTALYWYRQSLGQGLEFLIYFQGNSAPDKSGLPSDRFSAERTGGSVSTLTIQRTQQEDSAVYLCASSLARRQSLGYTFGSGTRLTVV.

This chain links TRBV7-8 with TRBJ2-7; D is unresolved. Looked up from germline, CDR1 is SGHVS and CDR2 is FQNEAQ. The CDR3 has 13 residues. The ends were cut back, 0 bases at V and 3 bases at J, with 6 bases in the middle. CDR3: CASSLAQSYEQYF. In DNA form, the CDR3 reads TGTGCCAGCAGCTTAGCACAGAGCTACGAGCAGTACTTC.

The chain combines TRBV11-3 with TRBJ2-5; 8 bases agree with TRBD2. The V gene end was trimmed by 2 bases and the J gene end by 1 base; junction bases not matched to a gene: 6. CDR1 is SGHNT, CDR2 YENEEA, per germline. The CDR3 covers 16 residues. In nucleotides, the CDR3 is TGTGCCAGCAGCTTAAGGCGGGGGGCTTCCCAAGAGACCCAGTACTTC. The encoded protein is CASSLRRGASQETQYF.

This clone appeared once. The chain is built from TRBV19 and TRBJ1-1; D not resolved. This CDR3 has 14 amino acids. The germline CDR1 and CDR2 sequences are LNHDA and SQIVND (reference sequence). The germline V and J ends were trimmed by 5 bases and 5 bases, with 15 bases remaining between them. The CDR3 nucleotides read TGTGCCAGTAGTCCGCCTGGCTCAGGAACTGAAGCTTTCTTT. It translates to CASSPPGSGTEAFF.

The chain carries TRBV5-1 and TRBJ2-2, with 9 bases fitting TRBD2. Germline CDR1 is SGHRS and CDR2 is YFSETQ. The length of the CDR3 is 18 residues. The V gene end was trimmed by 1 base and the J gene end by 4 bases; junction bases not matched to a gene: 11. The CDR3, as DNA: TGCGCCAGCAGCTTGAATTGGCGGGGGGGCCGTTTCACCGGGGAGCTGTTTTTT. This gives the protein CASSLNWRGGRFTGELFF.

The chain has TRBV2 and TRBJ1-1; perhaps TRBD1 as D (5 bases). V lost 7 bases and J 1 base, leaving 25 bases between the germline ends. This CDR3 spans 18 amino acids. The germline V gene has CDR1 SNHLY and CDR2 FYNNEI. The CDR3 nucleotides are TGTGCCAGCACCCCTAAATCCAGGGCAATAAAAGGGAACACTGAAGCTTTCTTT. Translation: CASTPKSRAIKGNTEAFF.

This chain connects TRBV7-2 to TRBJ1-2, with TRBD1 matching 8 bases. V shed 1 base, J shed 6 bases, and the junction held 7 bases outside the gene matches. The CDR3 is 15 residues long. Germline V lookup: CDR1 SGHTA, CDR2 FQGNSA. CDR3 protein: CASSLENRGRNGYTF. DNA of the CDR3: TGTGCCAGCAGCTTAGAAAACAGGGGGAGGAATGGCTACACCTTC.

The gene calls are TRBV6-5 and TRBJ1-4, with TRBD1 matching 7 bases. This CDR3 has 14 residues. V was clipped by 6 bases and J by 3 bases; unmatched bases: 4. Germline V gives CDR1 MNHEY, CDR2 SVGAGI. This chain's CDR3 is CASRAGGSNEKLFF. The DNA for the CDR3 is TGTGCCAGCAGGGCAGGGGGATCTAATGAAAAACTGTTTTTT.

V gene TRBV30 combines with J gene TRBJ2-1; 9 positions agree with TRBD2. The ends lost 2 bases at V and 8 bases at J; junction bases unmatched: 10. This CDR3 region has 15 residues. CDR1 and CDR2 (germline): GTSNPN, SVGIG (reference sequence). The chain's CDR3 is CAWSISSGIRDEQFF. In DNA form, the CDR3 reads TGTGCCTGGAGTATATCTAGCGGGATTAGGGATGAGCAGTTCTTC.

This clone was detected only a few times. The chain links TRBV6-6 to TRBJ1-2; no reliable D call. Germline V gives CDR1 MNHNY, CDR2 SVGAGI (reference sequence). Trimming stripped 0 bases from V and 8 bases from J, with 19 bases between. The CDR3 runs to 16 residues. The CDR3: CASSYSPASGVVGYTF. The CDR3 region has the DNA TGTGCCAGCAGTTACTCACCTGCCTCGGGTGTTGTGGGCTACACCTTC.

V gene TRBV4-2 combines with J gene TRBJ2-1, with D unresolved. Germline V gives CDR1 LGHNA, CDR2 YNFKEQ. V was trimmed by 0 bases and J by 4 bases, leaving 13 bases between them. The CDR3 covers 16 residues. In DNA form, the CDR3 reads TGTGCCAGCAGCCAAGAAGTTACCAGTTCGTACAATGAGCAGTTCTTC. Encoded protein: CASSQEVTSSYNEQFF.

The rearrangement uses TRBV3-1 (or the pseudogene TRBV3-2) and TRBJ1-3, with a weak D call TRBD1 (5 bases). CDR1 and CDR2 (germline): LGHDT, YNNKEL (reference sequence). Trimming removed 5 bases at V and 6 bases at J, with 20 bases between. CDR3 length equals 16 residues. The CDR3 DNA reads as TGTGCCAGCAGCGGCCTGGCAGGGATCTCTTCAAACACCATATATTTT. As protein: CASSGLAGISSNTIYF.

The rearrangement links TRBV15 to TRBJ1-5, with D possibly TRBD1 on 5 matching bases. Germline V gives CDR1 LNHNV, CDR2 YYDKDF (reference sequence). The ends were cut back, 6 bases at V and 0 bases at J, with 12 bases in the middle. There are 15 residues in the CDR3. The CDR3 is CATRPGGYSNQPQHF. CDR3 nucleotide sequence: TGTGCCACCAGACCCGGGGGATATAGCAATCAGCCCCAGCATTTT.

The chain couples TRBV18 to TRBJ2-3; the match to TRBD1 covers 9 bases. Germline loops: CDR1 KGHSH, CDR2 LQKENI. The junction had 2 bases not matched to a gene; V was cut back by 3 bases and J by 1 base. The CDR3 is 15 amino acids. The CDR3 sequence is CASSPRTGGTDTQYF. CDR3 nucleotides: TGTGCCAGCTCACCCCGGACAGGGGGCACAGATACGCAGTATTTT.

J is TRBJ2-2 and V is TRBV4-3; 8 nucleotides match TRBD2. The CDR3 covers 16 residues. Germline CDR1 is LGHNA and CDR2 is YSLEER. Trimming cost V 0 bases and J 5 bases; bases outside gene matches: 5. In DNA form, the CDR3 reads TGCGCCAGCAGCCAAGATGCGGGGGGCAGGACCGGGGAGCTGTTTTTT. Amino acids: CASSQDAGGRTGELFF.

This chain uses TRBV9 with TRBJ2-3, with D possibly being TRBD2 (6 bases). CDR1 is SGDLS, CDR2 YYNGEE, per germline. With 3 bases removed from V and 10 bases from J, the gap between germline ends came to 21 bases. The CDR3 spans 15 residues. Here the CDR3 DNA reads TGTGCCAGCAGCGACTTACCTGAGGTGCGCGGGGCGCAGTATTTT. Translation: CASSDLPEVRGAQYF.

J is TRBJ1-1 and V is TRBV5-5, with D unclear. Trimming took 2 bases from V and 3 from J, leaving 8 bases between them. CDR3 length: 13 residues. The germline gives CDR1 SGHKS, CDR2 YYEKEE (reference sequence). This CDR3 reads CASSFEGDTEAFF. Written as DNA, the CDR3 is TGTGCCAGCAGCTTCGAGGGAGACACTGAAGCTTTCTTT.

The rearrangement links TRBV5-1 to TRBJ1-2; the D gene is possibly TRBD1 (6 bases). This CDR3 has 13 amino acids. CDR1 SGHRS and CDR2 YFSETQ come from the germline V gene. V lost 1 base and J 8 bases, leaving 12 bases between the germline ends. The CDR3: CASSLNREGGYTF. As DNA, the CDR3 is TGCGCCAGCAGCTTGAACAGGGAGGGAGGCTACACCTTC.

The gene calls are TRBV5-1 and TRBJ2-7; tentatively, D is TRBD2 (5 bases). The germline V and J ends were trimmed by 8 bases and 6 bases, with 18 bases remaining between them. The germline V gene has CDR1 SGHRS and CDR2 YFSETQ. This CDR3 has 13 residues. This chain's CDR3 is CASGDGQTIEQYF. CDR3 bases: TGCGCCAGTGGGGATGGGCAGACTATCGAGCAGTACTTC.

This clone occurred once. The rearrangement links TRBV7-9 to TRBJ1-2, with 12 bases that match TRBD1. CDR1 SEHNR and CDR2 FQNEAQ come from the germline V gene (reference sequence). The CDR3 has 16 residues. The V and J ends lost 6 bases and 4 bases, in that order; junction bases with no gene match: 9. CDR3 nucleotide sequence: TGTGCCAGCAGGCAACCGGGACAGGGGGCGAGCTATGGCTACACCTTC. Its translation: CASRQPGQGASYGYTF.